Sequencing of this T cell receptor (beta chain) was carried out in a study of early T cells in non-severe SARS-CoV-2 infection. Whole-study context: From unsorted whole blood, bulk RNA was sequenced, and the chains remained unpaired.

Individual cDNA molecules were tagged with unique molecular identifiers. TCRdb reprocessed the 5' RACE reads with MiXCR, giving one entry per CDR3 protein. Altogether roughly 54,000 distinct CDR3 sequences are present, around 7.7% being singletons, with the ten largest covering 10%. V trimming: 3 bases; J trimming: 1 base; junction bases outside the gene matches: 0. The CDR3 extends over 13 amino acids. As to this clonotype: Its antigen is not identified. A much larger clone differs from this one at a single base, so this may be a read error.

General study results and limits: The study's VDJdb matching favored anti-spike CD8 responses and missed private and CD4 specificities.

The specimen comprised whole blood, sampled at baseline. The rearrangement joins TRBV12-3 or TRBV12-4 to TRBJ2-7, with 7 bases matching TRBD2. The receptor was isolated from an adult who was a healthcare worker with PCR-confirmed SARS-CoV-2 infection or an uninfected control (not recorded which). The CDR3 is CASSFGGSYEQYF. CDR3 in DNA: TGTGCCAGCAGTTTCGGGGGGTCCTACGAGCAGTACTTC.